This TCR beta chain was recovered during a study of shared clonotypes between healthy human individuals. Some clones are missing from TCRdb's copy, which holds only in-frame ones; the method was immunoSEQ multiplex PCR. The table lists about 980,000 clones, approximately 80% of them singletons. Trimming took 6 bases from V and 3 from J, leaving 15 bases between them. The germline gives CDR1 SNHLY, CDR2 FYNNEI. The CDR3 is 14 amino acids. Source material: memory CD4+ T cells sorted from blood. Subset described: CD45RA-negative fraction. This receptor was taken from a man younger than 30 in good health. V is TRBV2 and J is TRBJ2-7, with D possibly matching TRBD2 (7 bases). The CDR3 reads CASSRGLTSYEQYF. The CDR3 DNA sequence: TGTGCCAGCAGCAGGGGACTAACCAGCTACGAGCAGTACTTC.